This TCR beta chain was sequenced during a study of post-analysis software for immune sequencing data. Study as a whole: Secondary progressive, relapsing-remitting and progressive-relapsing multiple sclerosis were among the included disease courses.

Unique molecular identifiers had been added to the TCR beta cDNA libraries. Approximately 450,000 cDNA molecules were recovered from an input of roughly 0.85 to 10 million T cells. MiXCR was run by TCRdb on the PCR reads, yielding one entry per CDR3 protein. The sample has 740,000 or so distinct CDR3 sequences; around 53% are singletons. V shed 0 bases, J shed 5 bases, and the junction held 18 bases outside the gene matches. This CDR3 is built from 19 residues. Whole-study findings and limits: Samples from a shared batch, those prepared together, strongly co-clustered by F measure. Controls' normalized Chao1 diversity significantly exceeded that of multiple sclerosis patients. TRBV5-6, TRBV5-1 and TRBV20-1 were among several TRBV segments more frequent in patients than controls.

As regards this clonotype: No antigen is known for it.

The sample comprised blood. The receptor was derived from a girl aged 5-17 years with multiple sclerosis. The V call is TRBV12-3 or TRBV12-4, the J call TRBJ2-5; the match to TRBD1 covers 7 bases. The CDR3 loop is CASSLAPGYGKGGRETQYF. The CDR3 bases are TGTGCCAGCAGTTTAGCCCCGGGATACGGAAAAGGGGGCAGGGAGACCCAGTACTTC.